The sequence of this T cell receptor beta chain was determined in a study of T-cell reconstitution after alpha-beta-depleted transplantation in children. Whole-study results and caveats: At the one-year point after transplant, T-cell counts and TCRbeta diversity were found to come mostly from T cells that had been newly produced. Several hundred expanded graft clones reportedly supplied alpha-beta T cells about two months after transplant. Where some patients showed high TCRbeta diversity at day 60, it came from recipient T cells and thymic progenitors that had survived.

Unique molecular identifiers were incorporated into the prepared TCRbeta library. Each CDR3 protein is one row after TCRdb ran MiXCR on the PCR reads. Of a few hundred thousand distinct CDR3 sequences listed, approximately 11% are singletons. This clonotype was detected many times. The antigen remains undetermined. From germline, CDR1 is MNHNS and CDR2 SASEGT. V was trimmed by 7 bases and J by 0 bases, leaving 6 bases between them. The CDR3 loop spans 12 amino acids. This specimen was PBMCs, taken before TCRalphabeta/CD19-depleted stem cell transplant. The clonotype originates from a child less than two years old with acute myeloid leukemia, due to receive a stem cell transplant. The V and J genes are TRBV6-1 and TRBJ1-2; no reliable D call. CDR3 bases: TGTGCCAGCAAGTCGGCTAACTATGGCTACACCTTC. It encodes CASKSANYGYTF.